The 4 T cell receptor beta chains listed next were all sequenced from one sample in a study of breast tumors, draining lymph nodes, adjacent tissues (dated by TCRdb to the mid-2010s). Receptor amplification or capture employed multiplex PCR. Sequencing took place on an Illumina HiSeq 2000. TCRdb reprocessed the public reads (quality trimming at Q25 with fastp, clone calling with MiXCR) and kept in-frame beta chains. Rows matching on CDR3 protein sequence are summarized as one entry with the most common DNA and genes. Here the sample has fewer than 250,000 distinct CDR3 sequences; roughly 32% occur a single time. Approximately 1.5% of the sample belongs to the ten largest clones. Lymph node samples came from the axillary draining lymph nodes of breast cancer patients. The material sequenced was axillary lymph node tissue. These receptors all stem from a female donor with breast cancer. Some clones in this sample may be carry-over from other donors' samples.

On this clonotype: Since a much larger clone is just one base distant, this may be a read error. The rearrangement uses TRBV20-1 and TRBJ2-1, with 9 positions matching TRBD2. CDR3 size: 14 residues. V lost 3 bases, J lost 9 bases, and 9 bases stayed unmatched. Germline-derived CDR1 and CDR2 are DFQATT and SNEGSKA (reference sequence). The CDR3 DNA reads TGCAGTGCTAGGAGCGGGAGGTCTCGAACTGAGCAGTTCTTC. As protein: CSARSGRSRTEQFF.

V gene TRBV2 combines with J gene TRBJ1-3; perhaps TRBD1 as D (5 bases). V shed 1 base and J shed 2 bases, with 24 bases lying between them. The CDR3 sequence is 20 residues long. CDR1 is SNHLY, CDR2 FYNNEI, per germline. CDR3 residues: CASSEVLAGGPGGTGNTIYF. CDR3 in DNA: TGTGCCAGCAGTGAAGTACTAGCGGGAGGGCCCGGGGGGACTGGAAACACCATATATTTT.

The chain recombines TRBV6-1 with TRBJ1-5; perhaps TRBD1 as D (5 bases). Germline loops: CDR1 MNHNS, CDR2 SASEGT. There are 14 residues in the CDR3. The V end was cut by 2 bases, the J end by 7 bases, with 12 bases between. CDR3 loop: CASSEQGYEQPQHF. The CDR3 region has the DNA TGTGCCAGCAGTGAACAGGGCTACGAGCAGCCCCAGCATTTT.

This clonotype appeared many times. The CDR3 sequence: CSAFEGDYGYTF. In DNA, the CDR3 is TGCAGTGCTTTCGAGGGTGACTATGGCTACACCTTC. This chain connects TRBV20-1 to TRBJ1-2; D ambiguous. Germline assignment: CDR1 DFQATT and CDR2 SNEGSKA (reference sequence). V lost 5 bases and J 3 bases, leaving 10 bases between the germline ends. CDR3 length: 12 amino acids.